This is a list of T cell receptor beta chains from one sample in a study of cytomegalovirus exposure and HLA in healthy donors. Produced via immunoSEQ multiplex PCR; TCRdb's table is partial and in-frame only. The sample has some 190,000 clones, 82% seen once. Sequenced input: PBMCs. The origin of the receptors is a man in his forties in good health and CMV-seronegative. Both conserved end residues are part of each CDR3. Fields, in order: V gene, J gene, clone size, CDR3 protein. Where a row states a size, it is once, few, many or the class of an expanded clone; other rows omit it.

TRBV6-5,TRBJ2-7,.,CASSYRTGTYEQYF
TRBV5-1,TRBJ2-5,.,CASRLGAGDRETQYF
TRBV11-2,TRBJ2-5,.,CASSLHGGEETQYF
TRBV19,TRBJ1-5,.,CASSIEVGRVRAYAPQPQHF
TRBV5-1,TRBJ2-3,.,CASSPPELAGGTDTQYF
TRBV11-3,TRBJ2-5,.,CASSLDHQQETQYF
TRBV2,TRBJ2-5,.,CASSEGWATFDREETQYF
TRBV4-1,TRBJ2-7,.,CASSPATGAHEQYF
TRBV7-2,TRBJ2-2,few,CASSLVAGGTGELFF
TRBV5-6,TRBJ1-1,.,CASSPVTGGWNTEAFF
TRBV5-1,TRBJ2-1,.,CASSLGQIRDEQFF
TRBV30,TRBJ2-2,.,CAWSGLVSGELFF
TRBV5-1,TRBJ2-3,.,CASSLADSSLTDTQYF
TRBV6-1,TRBJ2-1,.,CASQVHSSSYNEQFF
TRBV28,TRBJ1-5,.,CASRSPDSYSNQPQHF
TRBV7-4,TRBJ2-3,.,CASTRNRSSTDTQYF
TRBV30,TRBJ1-5,.,CAWSKYGGNQPQHF
TRBV6-6,TRBJ2-1,.,CASSYEGQGRNEQFF
TRBV28,TRBJ1-2,.,CASSLGQGRRGYTF
TRBV7-3,TRBJ2-1,.,CASSAQGFRSSSSYNEQFF
TRBV5-4,TRBJ1-2,.,CASSHPGQGMNYGYTF
TRBV7-2,TRBJ2-2,.,CASSRTGQLTGELFF
TRBV15,TRBJ2-7,.,CATSRRGGGAYEQYF
TRBV7-7,TRBJ2-7,.,CASSQGPGIREQYF
TRBV6-1,TRBJ2-1,.,CASSRAGGEYNEQFF
TRBV25-1,TRBJ2-3,.,CASSESKWSTDTQYF
TRBV5-1,TRBJ2-1,.,CASSFTSGSVDEQFF
TRBV28,TRBJ2-7,.,CASTQGGLSYEQYF
TRBV6-1,TRBJ2-5,.,CASSTGLRETQYF
TRBV7-2,TRBJ1-5,.,CASSLVGRGSQPQHF
TRBV11-3,TRBJ2-5,.,CASSTRTSGSQETQYF
TRBV7-3,TRBJ1-1,.,CASSLNRNAEAFF
TRBV10-3,TRBJ2-1,.,CAISGTSGSHEQFF
TRBV2,TRBJ2-7,few,CASSDSVTPSSYEQYF
TRBV5-4,TRBJ2-7,.,CASSSSQGRQYF
TRBV30,TRBJ2-2,.,CAWRKSGNTGELFF
TRBV11-3,TRBJ1-1,.,CASSLAGGQGAVNTEAFF
TRBV6-5,TRBJ2-7,.,CASRTFSRGHEQYF
TRBV21-1,TRBJ2-7,.,CASSNRNEYEQYF
TRBV6-5,TRBJ2-7,.,CASSSPLAGDLYEQYF
TRBV7-2,TRBJ1-2,.,CASSPQSRGYTF
TRBV5-1,TRBJ2-1,.,CASSSTQLGPNNEQFF